This T cell receptor (beta chain) was recorded in a study of Ad26.COV2.S vaccination and SARS-CoV-2 variants. Overall study context: Enrolled in COV1001, the donor was in the Ad26.COV2.S trial arm, which received the vaccine. Once or twice, 56 days apart, Ad26.COV2.S was delivered intramuscularly.

The sample's treatment: around 19 received Ad26.COV2.S at low or high dose, single or two shots; a few received placebo; per-sample allocation not given. Sampling occurred on day 63 after the first vaccine or placebo injection. Boston hosted the donor, who was an adult aged 18-55 years. V lost 4 bases and J 8 bases, leaving 13 bases between the germline ends. The CDR3 length is 13 residues. The germline CDR1 and CDR2 sequences are KGHDR and SFDVKD. Study-wide results and limits: Placebo recipients showed lower spike-specific TCR breadth than vaccinees.

Details on this clone: Antigen: not known.

The table came from immunoSEQ multiplex PCR; TCRdb's copy has only in-frame clones and leaves some out. The data hold about 350,000 clones, with more than 75% observed a single time. The receptor was isolated from a person between 18 and 65 years old who received the Ad26.COV2.S COVID-19 vaccine or a placebo. The sequencing here drew on peripheral blood, taken in a trial of Ad26.COV2.S vaccine versus placebo. J is TRBJ1-1 and V is TRBV24-1; weak D call: TRBD1 (5 bases). The CDR3 DNA follows: TGTGCCACCAGTGAGGGGGTTAGTCCCGAAGCTTTCTTT. Its translation: CATSEGVSPEAFF.